One sample yielded the 21 T cell receptor beta chains listed below, sequenced in a study of CD8 T cells in Susac syndrome. Random hexamers primed reverse transcription of about 0.45 to 1 ug RNA. TCRdb analysed the immunoSEQ multiplex PCR reads with MiXCR anew, one entry per CDR3 protein. The table has 250,000 to 350,000 distinct CDR3 sequences, roughly 81% seen once. Sequencing was carried out using CD8+ T cells from PBMCs. The receptor set was obtained from a human donor with multiple sclerosis.

This clonotype was counted once. This chain links TRBV10-3 with TRBJ2-2, with D possibly called TRBD1 or TRBD2 (5 bases each). V lost 6 bases and J lost 5, with 25 bases in between. Looked up from germline, CDR1 is ENHRY and CDR2 is SYGVKD. The length of the CDR3 is 18 residues. CDR3 sequence reads: CAISEAGSGRLWTGELFF. CDR3 nucleotides: TGTGCCATCAGCGAGGCAGGGAGCGGCCGGCTTTGGACCGGGGAGCTGTTTTTT.

The rearrangement uses TRBV11-2 and TRBJ2-1; the match to TRBD2 covers 8 bases. Per germline, CDR1 SGHAT and CDR2 FQNNGV. V was clipped by 5 bases and J by 9 bases; unmatched bases: 15. This CDR3 is 16 amino acids long. In DNA form, the CDR3 reads TGTGCCAGCAGCATTTCCGGGACTAGGGGGTGGGGTGAGCAGTTCTTC. As protein: CASSISGTRGWGEQFF.

This chain uses TRBV7-9 with TRBJ2-1, with 7 bases identical to TRBD1. In germline, CDR1 is SEHNR, CDR2 FQNEAQ (reference sequence). The CDR3 has 16 residues. J was trimmed by 1 base and V by 5 bases; bases with no gene match: 8. The CDR3 coding sequence is TGTGCCAGCAGCACCCGGACAGGTCTATCCTACAATGAGCAGTTCTTC. Amino acid sequence: CASSTRTGLSYNEQFF.

As to this clonotype: A junction end diverges from the germline sequence, so it may reflect a read error. The rearrangement links TRBV7-7 to TRBJ2-1; D not certain. The CDR3 sequence is 15 residues long. Germline CDR1 is SSHAT and CDR2 is FNYEAQ (reference sequence). Here the CDR3 reads CASSLEPSSYNEQFF. In DNA, the CDR3 is TGTGCTAGCAGCTTAGAACCAAGCTCCTACAATGAGCAGTTCTTC.

This clonotype occurred once. The genes are TRBV19 and TRBJ2-3, with 8 bases aligning to TRBD1. Germline lookup yields CDR1 LNHDA and CDR2 SQIVND (reference sequence). The CDR3 has 16 amino acids. V lost 5 bases, J lost 6 bases, and 13 bases stayed unmatched. The CDR3 sequence is CASSPQGDLPGDTQYF. For the CDR3, the DNA is TGTGCCAGTAGTCCACAGGGGGATCTTCCGGGCGATACGCAGTATTTT.

The chain combines TRBV28 with TRBJ1-2; D perhaps matches TRBD1 (5 bases). The germline V and J ends were trimmed by 7 bases and 3 bases, with 15 bases remaining between them. Germline CDR1 and CDR2: MDHEN and SYDVKM. This CDR3 has 14 amino acids. The CDR3 spells CASIQWGVDYGYTF. The CDR3 DNA sequence: TGTGCCAGCATTCAGTGGGGGGTGGACTATGGCTACACCTTC.

The genes are TRBV5-1 and TRBJ1-1; D perhaps matches TRBD1 (5 bases). CDR1 is SGHRS and CDR2 is YFSETQ in the germline V gene. The CDR3 is 14 residues long. V lost 3 bases to trimming and J lost 1 base, with 10 bases between them. The CDR3 DNA reads TGCGCCAGCAGCTGGGCTACAGGGAACACTGAAGCTTTCTTT. Its translation: CASSWATGNTEAFF.

The chain links TRBV3-1 to TRBJ2-7; 7 bases are shared with TRBD1. J gave up 2 bases and V 5 bases, and 9 bases lay outside the gene matches. The CDR3 runs to 15 residues. Germline loops: CDR1 LGHDT, CDR2 YNNKEL (reference sequence). The CDR3: CASSTAGTVPYEQYF. The CDR3 bases are TGTGCCAGCAGCACCGCCGGGACAGTCCCCTACGAGCAGTACTTC.

This chain connects TRBV7-8 to TRBJ2-5; D is possibly TRBD1 (6 bases). Trimming shortened V by 8 bases and J by 0 bases, and 10 bases separated the two germline ends. Germline V gene lookup returns CDR1 SGHVS and CDR2 FQNEAQ. This CDR3 spans 13 amino acids. The CDR3 loop is CASQQGNQETQYF. The CDR3 DNA sequence: TGTGCCAGCCAACAGGGTAACCAAGAGACCCAGTACTTC.

V and J are TRBV3-1 and TRBJ2-7; no firm D call. Trimming took off 1 base at V and 1 base at J, with 14 bases between the two ends. This CDR3 contains 16 residues. CDR1 and CDR2 from the germline V gene are LGHDT and YNNKEL (reference sequence). CDR3 coding DNA: TGTGCCAGCAGCCAAGGGGTTGGCGGCGGATCCTACGAGCAGTACTTC. Its translation is CASSQGVGGGSYEQYF.

The chain uses TRBV5-1 and TRBJ1-5; possible D gene TRBD1, 6 bases. Germline assignment: CDR1 SGHRS and CDR2 YFSETQ. The CDR3 spans 15 residues. V lost 1 base, J lost 1 base, and 9 bases lay in between. CDR3 DNA: TGCGCCAGCAGCTTGTCCACAGGGAGCAATCAGCCCCAGCATTTT. The encoded protein is CASSLSTGSNQPQHF.

J is TRBJ2-7 and V is TRBV28; 9 positions match TRBD1. Germline loops: CDR1 MDHEN, CDR2 SYDVKM. After removal of 7 bases from V and 4 bases from J, the junction contained 20 bases not matched to a gene. The CDR3 runs 18 residues. CDR3 coding DNA: TGTGCCAGCACAGACAACCAACTTCAACAGGGGGCTCCGTACGAGCAGTACTTC. It is translated as CASTDNQLQQGAPYEQYF.

This clonotype was recorded once. The CDR3 protein is CASSPRTEYYTGELFF. The DNA of the CDR3 is TGTGCCAGCAGTCCCCGGACAGAGTACTACACCGGGGAGCTGTTTTTT. The V and J genes are TRBV28 and TRBJ2-2, with D perhaps TRBD1 (6 bases). CDR1 and CDR2 from the germline V gene are MDHEN and SYDVKM. This CDR3 region has 16 residues. V shed 5 bases and J shed 3 bases, with 16 bases lying between them.

J is TRBJ2-7 and V is TRBV3-1; D might be TRBD1 or TRBD2, each matching 6 bases. The germline CDR1 and CDR2 sequences are LGHDT and YNNKEL (reference sequence). V dropped 0 bases and J dropped 6 bases, with 15 bases sitting between them. The CDR3 spans 15 residues. CDR3 residues: CASSQDRLGGSEQYF. The CDR3 DNA follows: TGTGCCAGCAGCCAAGATCGACTAGGGGGAAGCGAGCAGTACTTC.

This clonotype was detected only a few times. The J gene is TRBJ1-5, the V gene TRBV28; D possibly corresponds to TRBD1 (6 bases). The CDR3 spans 14 residues. V gave up 3 bases and J gave up 5 bases, with 11 bases separating them. From germline, CDR1 is MDHEN and CDR2 SYDVKM. The CDR3, as DNA: TGTGCCAGCAGTTTGCAACAGGGCCATCAGCCCCAGCATTTT. This gives the protein CASSLQQGHQPQHF. The full variable domain, rest sourced from reference TRBV28 and TRBJ1-5, is DVKVTQSSRYLVKRTGEKVFLECVQDMDHENMFWYRQDPGLGLRLIYFSYDVKMKEKGDIPEGYSVSREKKERFSLILESASTNQTSMYLCASSLQQGHQPQHFGDGTRLSIL.

The chain uses TRBV7-9 and TRBJ1-1; a weak D match, TRBD1 (5 bases). The CDR3 loop spans 15 amino acids. Between the trimmed V and J ends, which lost 3 bases and 2 bases, there was a span of 13 bases. Germline V gene lookup returns CDR1 SEHNR and CDR2 FQNEAQ (reference sequence). CDR3: CASSFRPTDNTEAFF. CDR3 DNA sequence: TGTGCCAGCAGCTTTAGACCGACAGATAACACTGAAGCTTTCTTT. Full variable domain (outside the CDR3, taken from reference TRBV7-9 and TRBJ1-1): DTGVSQNPRHKITKRGQNVTFRCDPISEHNRLYWYRQTLGQGPEFLTYFQNEAQLEKSRLLSDRFSAERPKGSFSTLEIQRTEQGDSAMYLCASSFRPTDNTEAFFGQGTRLTVV.

The chain couples TRBV28 to TRBJ2-7; TRBD2 matches at 8 bases. J lost 1 base, V lost 2 bases, and 4 bases had no gene match. This CDR3 is built from 15 residues. CDR1 is MDHEN, CDR2 SYDVKM, per germline. The CDR3 nucleotides read TGTGCCAGCAGTTTACGGCGGGAGGTGTCCTACGAGCAGTACTTC. Amino acid sequence: CASSLRREVSYEQYF.

The chain joins TRBV29-1 to TRBJ2-1; 7 bases map to TRBD2. CDR3 length equals 13 residues. Germline V gene sequence: CDR1 SQVTM, CDR2 ANQGSEA. The CDR3 is CRVYAGVCNEQFF. CDR3 nucleotide sequence: TGCAGGGTCTACGCGGGAGTTTGCAATGAGCAGTTCTTC.

Only one count was recorded for this clonotype. V and J are TRBV6-2 or TRBV6-3 and TRBJ1-1, with no clear D. The V and J ends lost 4 bases and 2 bases respectively, with 8 bases between them. This CDR3 has 13 residues. CDR1 is MNHEY, CDR2 SVGEGT, per germline. CDR3: CASSSAENTEAFF. CDR3 bases: TGTGCCAGCAGTTCGGCAGAAAACACTGAAGCTTTCTTT.

This chain connects TRBV11-3 to TRBJ2-1; 8 nucleotides agree with TRBD1. The J segment lost 9 bases and the V segment lost 4 bases, leaving 11 bases of the junction unmatched. The CDR3 consists of 15 residues. CDR1 and CDR2 (germline): SGHNT, YENEEA. The CDR3 sequence is CASSSSGQEHAEQFF. CDR3 bases: TGTGCCAGCAGCTCGTCGGGACAGGAGCACGCTGAGCAGTTCTTC.

This sequence joins TRBV12-3 or TRBV12-4 and TRBJ1-2, with 7 bases fitting TRBD1. V gave up 6 bases and J gave up 7 bases; unmatched junction bases: 17. The CDR3 is 16 amino acids. CDR3 amino acids: CASSPDRRVQGGGYTF. CDR3 sequence (DNA): TGTGCCAGCAGCCCAGATAGGCGCGTCCAGGGGGGTGGCTACACCTTC.